Below are 23 T cell receptor beta chains sequenced from a single sample in a study of regulatory T cells in long-lasting Graves disease. The time point denotes: newly diagnosed GD, antithyroid drugs for less than 3 months. The TCR library used RNA extracted from PBMCs. With iRepertoire HTBI primers and Arm-PCR of CDR3 regions, TCR beta libraries were built. A single record per CDR3 protein comes from TCRdb applying MiXCR to the multiplex PCR reads. The repertoire holds under 300,000 distinct CDR3 sequences, with 20% to 25% as singletons. Here the sequenced sample was peripheral blood mononuclear cells (PBMCs), taken at new diagnosis, from a patient treated with antithyroid drugs. These receptors were collected from a female donor with Graves disease.

The chain couples TRBV27 to TRBJ2-1; 9 bases match TRBD2. The V and J ends lost 4 bases and 8 bases, in that order; junction bases with no gene match: 18. The germline CDR1 and CDR2 sequences are MNHEY and SMNVEV (reference sequence). This CDR3 contains 18 residues. Here the CDR3 DNA reads TGTGCCAGCAGTTCCGGGGTAGCGGGGGTCCAAAAAACTCATGAGCAGTTCTTC. Translating gives CASSSGVAGVQKTHEQFF.

This clonotype was seen many times. The DNA of the CDR3 is TGCAGTGCTAGAGATTTGGGGGCAAAGTCTGAAGCTTTCTTT. It specifies CSARDLGAKSEAFF. The chain is built from TRBV20-1 and TRBJ1-1, with a tentative D call TRBD1 (6 bases). Trimming removed 0 bases at V and 6 bases at J, with 14 bases between. Germline V gene sequence: CDR1 DFQATT, CDR2 SNEGSKA (reference sequence). The CDR3 has 14 residues.

Notes on this clonotype: One base separates it from a far larger clone, so it is likely a read error. The rearrangement links TRBV11-2 to TRBJ2-3; maybe TRBD1 (6 bases). TRBJ2-7 explains the end of the DNA better; the J call may be wrong. CDR1 SGHAT and CDR2 FQNNGV come from the germline V gene. The CDR3 runs 14 residues. The CDR3 spells CASSPRGRPFEQYF. DNA of the CDR3: TGTGCCAGCAGCCCCAGGGGCAGGCCCTTTGAGCAGTACTTC.

This clonotype is a singleton in its sample. With only one base between it and a far larger clone, this is likely a read error. This chain links TRBV20-1 with TRBJ2-5; 9 bases line up with TRBD1. The J call is uncertain, as TRBJ2-1 better fits the DNA end. The CDR3 totals 14 residues. Germline V lookup: CDR1 DFQATT, CDR2 SNEGSKA (reference sequence). CDR3 bases: TGCAGTGCCTCGACAGGGGGGGTGGGCGATGAGCAGTTCTTC. Protein product: CSASTGGVGDEQFF.

The chain joins TRBV30 to TRBJ1-5; no definite D call. This CDR3 spans 12 amino acids. Germline V lookup: CDR1 GTSNPN, CDR2 SVGIG (reference sequence). The V gene lost 0 bases and the J gene lost 6 bases, with 6 bases spanning the gap. The DNA of the CDR3 is TGTGCCTGGAGTGTACGTGGTCAGCCCCAGCATTTT. This sequence encodes CAWSVRGQPQHF.

This clonotype was seen more than once but under ten times. A junction boundary mismatches the germline segment, possibly from a read error. V gene TRBV10-2 combines with J gene TRBJ2-5, with D perhaps assigned TRBD1 or TRBD2 (5 bases each). The CDR3 runs 13 residues. The V gene's germline CDR1 is WSHSY and CDR2 SAAADI. CDR3 in amino acids: CASRPGARETQYF. CDR3 nucleotide sequence: TGTGCCAGCAGACCCGGGGCCCGGGAGACCCAGTACTTC.

The rearrangement joins TRBV27 to TRBJ2-7; 8 nucleotides agree with TRBD1. J lost 2 bases, V lost 3 bases, and 3 bases had no gene match. Germline V lookup: CDR1 MNHEY, CDR2 SMNVEV (reference sequence). The CDR3 spans 14 residues. The CDR3 sequence: CASSFSDRAYEQYF. The CDR3 DNA reads as TGTGCCAGCAGTTTTTCGGACAGGGCCTACGAGCAGTACTTC.

In its sample, this clonotype was seen a few times. This sequence joins TRBV6-2 or TRBV6-3 and TRBJ2-5; 12 bases are shared with TRBD2. V trimming: 4 bases; J trimming: 6 bases; junction bases outside the gene matches: 9. This CDR3 is built from 16 residues. From germline, CDR1 is MNHEY and CDR2 SVGEGT. The CDR3 bases are TGTGCCAGCAGTTCTAGTCTCGGACTAGCGGGAAAGACCCAGTACTTC. This encodes CASSSSLGLAGKTQYF.

The chain combines TRBV2 with TRBJ1-1; D might be TRBD1 (6 bases). Germline CDR1 reads SNHLY; CDR2 reads FYNNEI. The CDR3 loop spans 13 amino acids. The V and J ends lost 6 bases and 1 base respectively, with 9 bases between them. CDR3 amino acids: CASREDRNTEAFF. CDR3 bases: TGTGCCAGCAGAGAGGACAGGAACACTGAAGCTTTCTTT.

This clonotype was seen more than once but under ten times. The chain is built from TRBV5-6 and TRBJ2-7; D is undetermined. This CDR3 has 11 residues. The germline gives CDR1 SGHDT, CDR2 YYEEEE. Trimming pared 4 bases from V and 5 bases from J, leaving 7 bases between. The DNA for the CDR3 is TGTGCCAGCAGCACCGAGAACGAGCAGTACTTC. Its protein product is CASSTENEQYF.

This clonotype was seen at least ten times. This sequence joins TRBV15 and TRBJ1-2; D may be TRBD1 (6 bases). The CDR3 consists of 15 residues. The V end lost 7 bases, the J end lost 0 bases, and 15 bases lay between the germline ends. Germline values: CDR1 LNHNV, CDR2 YYDKDF (reference sequence). CDR3 loop: CATTIGQSANYGYTF. The DNA for the CDR3 is TGTGCCACCACCATTGGACAGTCAGCTAACTATGGCTACACCTTC.

This clonotype was seen at least ten times. CDR3 in DNA: TGTGCCAGCAGCTTAGTTGCGGCCGGGTGGGACAATGAGCAGTTCTTC. Amino acid sequence: CASSLVAAGWDNEQFF. J is TRBJ2-1 and V is TRBV7-8; D unresolved. The CDR3 is 16 residues long. Trimming shortened V by 1 base and J by 5 bases, and 15 bases separated the two germline ends. Per the germline V gene, CDR1 is SGHVS and CDR2 is FQNEAQ.

At least ten counts were recorded for this clonotype. This chain connects TRBV7-2 to TRBJ2-7; 11 bases agree with TRBD1. After removal of 5 bases from V and 7 bases from J, the junction contained 10 bases not matched to a gene. Looked up from germline, CDR1 is SGHTA and CDR2 is FQGNSA. CDR3 size: 15 residues. The CDR3 loop is CASSPRTGGAEEQYF. The CDR3 region has the DNA TGTGCCAGCAGCCCTCGGACAGGGGGCGCGGAAGAGCAGTACTTC.

The chain has TRBV12-3 or TRBV12-4 and TRBJ1-5; D not resolved. The CDR3 is 15 amino acids. With 5 bases removed from V and 7 bases from J, the gap between germline ends came to 18 bases. The CDR3 sequence: CASSLSWIRGQPQHF. CDR3 coding DNA: TGTGCCAGCAGTCTTTCTTGGATTCGAGGACAGCCCCAGCATTTT.

This clonotype came up many times. The chain has TRBV30 and TRBJ1-4; D gene ambiguous. Trimming removed 3 bases from V and 4 bases from J, with 18 bases in between. The CDR3 contains 16 residues. The V gene's germline CDR1 is GTSNPN and CDR2 SVGIG (reference sequence). CDR3 nucleotides: TGTGCCTGGAGCCCAGTTGGGGTCCAAGGTAATGAAAAACTGTTTTTT. Its translation is CAWSPVGVQGNEKLFF.

This clonotype was seen at least ten times. The chain couples TRBV20-1 to TRBJ2-6; no clear D gene. Germline CDR1 is DFQATT and CDR2 is SNEGSKA (reference sequence). This CDR3 contains 13 residues. With 3 bases removed from V and 0 bases from J, the gap between germline ends came to 3 bases. CDR3 DNA sequence: TGCAGTGCTAGGAGCTCTGGGGCCAACGTCCTGACTTTC. It specifies CSARSSGANVLTF.

V gene TRBV6-2 or TRBV6-3 combines with J gene TRBJ1-1, with D tentatively TRBD1 (5 bases). This CDR3 is 13 amino acids long. Germline V CDR1 and CDR2: MNHEY, SVGEGT. V was trimmed by 10 bases and J by 0 bases, leaving 12 bases between them. CDR3 in amino acids: CAIRAGVNTEAFF. The CDR3 nucleotides read TGTGCCATCCGTGCGGGGGTGAACACTGAAGCTTTCTTT.

This clonotype was seen repeatedly, ten times or more. The chain recombines TRBV6-1 with TRBJ2-5, with D possibly being TRBD1 (5 bases). V lost 3 bases to trimming and J lost 5 bases, with 13 bases between them. The CDR3 has 14 residues. CDR1 is MNHNS, CDR2 SASEGT, per germline. DNA for the CDR3: TGTGCCAGCAGTGATACAGGCTTACGGGAGACCCAGTACTTC. The encoded protein is CASSDTGLRETQYF.

At least ten counts were recorded for this clonotype. The chain uses TRBV7-3 and TRBJ2-2; D gene unclear. CDR1 SGHTA and CDR2 FQGTGA come from the germline V gene. Trimming shortened V by 0 bases and J by 5 bases, and 7 bases separated the two germline ends. The CDR3 covers 14 residues. The CDR3 is CASSLTAETGELFF. DNA for the CDR3: TGTGCCAGCAGCTTAACGGCGGAAACCGGGGAGCTGTTTTTT. The full variable domain, completed using reference TRBV7-3 and TRBJ2-2, is GAGVSQTPSNKVTEKGKYVELRCDPISGHTALYWYRQSLGQGPEFLIYFQGTGAADDSGLPNDRFFAVRPEGSVSTLKIQRTERGDSAVYLCASSLTAETGELFFGEGSRLTVL.

Worth noting for this clonotype: This clone may be a read error of a much larger clone one base away. The V and J genes are TRBV5-1 and TRBJ2-2; 8 bases align to TRBD2. This CDR3 spans 18 amino acids. Germline V CDR1 and CDR2: SGHRS, YFSETQ. CDR3 in amino acids: CASSLGAVAGGNTGQLFF. In nucleotides, the CDR3 is TGCGCCAGCAGCTTGGGGGCCGTGGCGGGAGGTAACACCGGGCAGCTGTTTTTT.

This chain uses TRBV4-2 with TRBJ1-6; D unclear. There are 16 residues in the CDR3. The V gene lost 2 bases and the J gene lost 4 bases, with 12 bases spanning the gap. Germline V gene sequence: CDR1 LGHNA, CDR2 YNFKEQ. The CDR3 bases are TGTGCCAGCAGCCAACGGGTGGTAGGATATAATTCACCCCTCCACTTT. Residues: CASSQRVVGYNSPLHF.

The table lists this clonotype with many counts. The rearrangement links TRBV7-8 to TRBJ2-1, with TRBD1 matching 11 bases. V was clipped by 7 bases and J by 3 bases; unmatched bases: 5. CDR1 and CDR2 from the germline V gene are SGHVS and FQNEAQ. This CDR3 spans 15 amino acids. In DNA, the CDR3 is TGTGCCAGCACCCCAGGGACAGGGGGCTACAATGAGCAGTTCTTC. Protein product: CASTPGTGGYNEQFF.

This clonotype has at least ten counts. J is TRBJ2-3 and V is TRBV6-1, with D uncertain. Trimming took off 8 bases at V and 2 bases at J, with 8 bases between the two ends. Germline V gene sequence: CDR1 MNHNS, CDR2 SASEGT. The CDR3 is 12 amino acids. CDR3 DNA: TGTGCCAGCTCGGTTCTCACAGATACGCAGTATTTT. Its translation is CASSVLTDTQYF.